The rows below give T cell receptor beta chains drawn from one sample of a study of cytomegalovirus exposure and HLA in healthy donors. Assay: immunoSEQ multiplex PCR; the TCRdb copy retains only in-frame clones and omits some. The data contain 150,000 to 200,000 clones, around 82% of them singletons. Specimen: PBMCs. The receptors derive from a woman between 25 and 40 years old in good health and CMV-seropositive. Each CDR3 is given with its conserved first and last residue. D genes are given only for firm matches. The size field is filled for only some rows; it gives once, few, many or a size class.

clone_size: NA; d_call: NA; j_call: TRBJ2-3; v_call: TRBV11-3; cdr3_aa: CASSSSGSGDLLTDTQYF; cdr3_nt: TGTGCCAGCAGCAGCTCAGGCTCCGGGGATCTTTTAACAGATACGCAGTATTTT
clone_size: few; d_call: NA; j_call: TRBJ2-1; v_call: TRBV5-4; cdr3_aa: CASSLGGGRASHNEQFF; cdr3_nt: TGTGCCAGCAGCCTGGGGGGTGGGAGAGCTTCTCACAATGAGCAGTTCTTC
clone_size: NA; d_call: NA; j_call: TRBJ2-7; v_call: TRBV19; cdr3_aa: CASSIRDSTYEQYF; cdr3_nt: TGTGCCAGTAGTATCAGAGACAGCACCTACGAGCAGTACTTC
clone_size: few; d_call: NA; j_call: TRBJ1-2; v_call: TRBV19; cdr3_aa: CASRSRTARYGYTF; cdr3_nt: TGTGCCAGTAGGAGCCGGACAGCGCGCTATGGCTACACCTTC
clone_size: NA; d_call: NA; j_call: TRBJ1-1; v_call: TRBV21-1; cdr3_aa: CASSIARGVNTEAFF; cdr3_nt: TGTGCCAGCAGCATCGCCAGGGGAGTGAACACTGAAGCTTTCTTT
clone_size: NA; d_call: NA; j_call: TRBJ2-1; v_call: TRBV11-3; cdr3_aa: CASSLPGSRNEQFF; cdr3_nt: TGTGCCAGCAGCTTACCCGGGAGTCGCAATGAGCAGTTCTTC
clone_size: NA; d_call: NA; j_call: TRBJ1-5; v_call: TRBV7-9; cdr3_aa: CASSLAGAEKPQHF; cdr3_nt: TGTGCCAGCAGCTTAGCGGGGGCAGAAAAGCCCCAGCATTTT
clone_size: few; d_call: TRBD1; j_call: TRBJ2-6; v_call: TRBV27; cdr3_aa: CASSPDRGLSSGANVLTF; cdr3_nt: TGTGCCAGCAGCCCAGACAGGGGGTTGAGCTCTGGGGCCAACGTCCTGACTTTC
clone_size: few; d_call: TRBD1; j_call: TRBJ2-5; v_call: TRBV13; cdr3_aa: CASSPRADRGSIGTQYF; cdr3_nt: TGTGCCAGCAGCCCGCGAGCAGACAGGGGGTCCATAGGGACCCAGTACTTC
clone_size: NA; d_call: TRBD1; j_call: TRBJ2-2; v_call: TRBV9; cdr3_aa: CASSAWGTGETGELFF; cdr3_nt: TGTGCCAGCAGTGCTTGGGGGACAGGGGAAACCGGGGAGCTGTTTTTT
clone_size: NA; d_call: NA; j_call: TRBJ2-2; v_call: TRBV5-8; cdr3_aa: CASSPHGELFF; cdr3_nt: TGTGCCAGCAGCCCCCACGGGGAGCTGTTTTTT
clone_size: NA; d_call: NA; j_call: TRBJ1-5; v_call: TRBV2; cdr3_aa: CASSVLGGFNQPQHF; cdr3_nt: TGTGCCAGCAGTGTCCTGGGAGGATTCAATCAGCCCCAGCATTTT
clone_size: NA; d_call: NA; j_call: TRBJ1-1; v_call: TRBV6-1; cdr3_aa: CASSEMEEGTEAFF; cdr3_nt: TGTGCCAGCAGTGAAATGGAGGAGGGTACTGAAGCTTTCTTT
clone_size: NA; d_call: NA; j_call: TRBJ1-5; v_call: TRBV28; cdr3_aa: CASSFLRVYSNQPQHF; cdr3_nt: TGTGCCAGCAGTTTCCTCCGGGTCTATAGCAATCAGCCCCAGCATTTT
clone_size: NA; d_call: NA; j_call: TRBJ1-1; v_call: TRBV2; cdr3_aa: CASMGGLRTEAFF; cdr3_nt: TGTGCCAGCATGGGGGGGCTGAGGACTGAAGCTTTCTTT